Shown below are 20 T cell receptor beta chains from a single sample sequenced in a study of T-cell reconstitution after alpha-beta-depleted transplantation in children (dated by TCRdb to about 2016). To prepare the library, PCR was applied. These reads were obtained on an Illumina HiSeq 2500. Molecular barcoding was employed in the preparation of TCR libraries, with unique molecular identifiers being used to normalize TCRbeta repertoire quantification. The public reads were quality trimmed at Q25 with fastp and then assembled into clones with MiXCR by TCRdb, keeping productive beta chains. CDR3 protein duplicates are merged, each entry listing the most common genes and DNA. The sample has about 500,000 distinct CDR3 sequences on record, approximately 29% of them singletons. The top ten hold around 2.4% of the sample. This specimen was PBMCs from the stem cell graft donor, taken from the stem cell graft. These receptors were taken from a human donor who donated a stem cell graft to a child with aplastic anemia.

The chain links TRBV20-1 to TRBJ2-4, with D perhaps matching TRBD2 (5 bases). The CDR3 runs to 14 residues. Trimming left V 0 bases short and J 8 bases short, with 14 bases between. Looked up from germline, CDR1 is DFQATT and CDR2 is SNEGSKA (reference sequence). CDR3 DNA: TGCAGTGCTAGAGATCGGCCGGAGGCGGACATTCAGTACTTC. Translation: CSARDRPEADIQYF.

The chain joins TRBV29-1 to TRBJ2-1, with TRBD2 matching 11 bases. Germline CDR1 is SQVTM and CDR2 is ANQGSEA. V trimming: 3 bases; J trimming: 7 bases; junction bases outside the gene matches: 8. This CDR3 is built from 15 residues. The CDR3 bases are TGCAGCGTTGAGCTTCTAGCGGGAGGTCGGAATGAGCAGTTCTTC. Protein sequence: CSVELLAGGRNEQFF.

This clonotype was seen more than once but under ten times. The chain recombines TRBV29-1 with TRBJ2-7, with 10 bases fitting TRBD1. CDR1 is SQVTM, CDR2 ANQGSEA, per germline. Trimming at V came to 5 bases and at J to 3 bases, leaving 13 bases not matched to a gene. The CDR3 consists of 16 residues. The DNA for the CDR3 is TGCAGCGTTCCAACGGCAGGGACAGGGGCACGCTACGAGCAGTACTTC. It is translated as CSVPTAGTGARYEQYF.

This chain links TRBV4-3 with TRBJ1-1; D unclear. CDR1 and CDR2 from the germline V gene are LGHNA and YSLEER. The CDR3 spans 15 residues. Between the trimmed V and J ends, which lost 0 bases and 6 bases, there was a span of 14 bases. The CDR3 here is CASSQEPAIPSEAFF. In nucleotides, the CDR3 is TGCGCCAGCAGCCAAGAACCAGCGATCCCGTCTGAAGCTTTCTTT.

The V and J genes are TRBV7-9 and TRBJ1-1, with 7 bases identical to TRBD1. There are 16 residues in the CDR3. V shed 5 bases, J shed 6 bases, and the junction held 15 bases outside the gene matches. Per germline, CDR1 SEHNR and CDR2 FQNEAQ (reference sequence). Here the CDR3 DNA reads TGTGCCAGCAGCCCCCAACAGGGGCCGGCGAGGGCTGAAGCTTTCTTT. It specifies CASSPQQGPARAEAFF.

This clonotype has more than one count but fewer than ten. The J gene is TRBJ2-5, the V gene TRBV2; 10 bases match TRBD2. Germline CDR1 reads SNHLY; CDR2 reads FYNNEI. This CDR3 is built from 11 residues. The CDR3 region has the DNA TGTACTAGCGGGGTTGGTGAGACCCAGTACTTC. This codes for CTSGVGETQYF.

This clonotype was seen repeatedly, ten times or more. The gene calls are TRBV18 and TRBJ1-1; maybe TRBD1 (5 bases). Germline assignment: CDR1 KGHSH and CDR2 LQKENI. Trimming removed 2 bases from V and 8 bases from J, with 9 bases in between. This CDR3 has 12 amino acids. CDR3 amino acids: CASSPRRGEAFF. The CDR3 DNA is TGTGCCAGCTCACCAAGGAGGGGAGAAGCTTTCTTT.

This clonotype turned up a few times. This chain uses TRBV6-1 with TRBJ2-7; TRBD1 matches 9 bases. This CDR3 is built from 15 residues. Germline CDR1 is MNHNS and CDR2 is SASEGT. After removal of 6 bases from V and 0 bases from J, the junction contained 6 bases not matched to a gene. The CDR3 reads CASRAGQGSSYEQYV. For the CDR3, the DNA is TGTGCCAGCAGGGCAGGACAGGGGAGCTCCTACGAGCAGTACGTC.

This chain connects TRBV10-3 to TRBJ1-1, with 10 bases matching TRBD1. Germline CDR1 is ENHRY and CDR2 is SYGVKD. The CDR3 totals 15 residues. After removal of 6 bases from V and 5 bases from J, the junction contained 9 bases not matched to a gene. Written as DNA, the CDR3 is TGTGCCATCAGCCTCTCCGACAGGGGGCTTACTGAAGCTTTCTTT. Translation gives CAISLSDRGLTEAFF.

This clonotype was seen only a few times. The chain has TRBV9 and TRBJ1-2; D perhaps matches TRBD1 (5 bases). Deletions cut 3 bases from V and 2 bases from J, with 29 bases between. This CDR3 is 20 amino acids long. Germline lookup yields CDR1 SGDLS and CDR2 YYNGEE. The CDR3, as DNA: TGTGCCAGCAGCGAGCAGAGGGGTAGGTCAACCCCAATGTTAAACTATGGCTACACCTTC. It yields the protein CASSEQRGRSTPMLNYGYTF.

The chain couples TRBV4-2 to TRBJ2-3; 7 bases line up with TRBD1. V lost 1 base and J lost 3; bases outside the gene matches: 7. CDR1 is LGHNA and CDR2 is YNFKEQ in the germline V gene. The CDR3 has 16 amino acids. CDR3 nucleotide sequence: TGTGCCAGCAGCCAAGGGACTGGGACAGCTACAGATACGCAGTATTTT. Translation gives CASSQGTGTATDTQYF.

This chain links TRBV28 with TRBJ2-1; either TRBD1 or TRBD2 may fit D (5 bases each). The ends were cut back, 3 bases at V and 9 bases at J, with 18 bases in the middle. Germline CDR1 and CDR2: MDHEN and SYDVKM. This CDR3 region has 15 residues. The CDR3, as DNA: TGTGCCAGCAGTTTGGGGGAAAAGGATGCGGGTGAGCAGTTCTTC. Its translation is CASSLGEKDAGEQFF.

The chain employs TRBV29-1 and TRBJ1-1; D is ambiguous. Germline CDR1 SQVTM, CDR2 ANQGSEA. V lost 7 bases and J 1 base, leaving 7 bases between the germline ends. The CDR3 consists of 11 residues. The CDR3 loop is CSAEENTEAFF. CDR3 bases: TGCAGCGCCGAGGAGAACACTGAAGCTTTCTTT.

This clonotype was seen only once. This chain links TRBV9 with TRBJ2-1, with a possible D match to TRBD1 (6 bases). Germline V gives CDR1 SGDLS, CDR2 YYNGEE. Trimming removed 0 bases from V and 10 bases from J, with 14 bases in between. CDR3 length equals 14 residues. CDR3 DNA: TGTGCCAGCAGCGTAGATGGGACCCAGGGGGAGCAGTTCTTC. As protein: CASSVDGTQGEQFF. Drawing the rest from reference TRBV9 and TRBJ2-1, the complete variable domain is DSGVTQTPKHLITATGQRVTLRCSPRSGDLSVYWYQQSLDQGLQFLIQYYNGEERAKGNILERFSAQQFPDLHSELNLSSLELGDSALYFCASSVDGTQGEQFFGPGTRLTVL.

The chain recombines TRBV4-1 with TRBJ1-4; D gene unclear. CDR3 length: 13 residues. Germline CDR1 is MGHRA and CDR2 is YSYEKL. Trimming took off 3 bases at V and 7 bases at J, with 9 bases between the two ends. The DNA of the CDR3 is TGCGCCAGCAGCCACTCCTTCGGTGAAAAACTGTTTTTT. Protein product: CASSHSFGEKLFF.

This clonotype was seen a few times. The V gene is TRBV5-1, the J gene TRBJ2-2, with unresolved D. CDR3 length: 16 residues. V lost 4 bases, J lost 1 base, and 14 bases lay in between. CDR1 and CDR2 (germline): SGHRS, YFSETQ. CDR3: CASSPDGYMNTGELFF. CDR3 sequence (DNA): TGCGCCAGCAGCCCGGATGGGTACATGAACACCGGGGAGCTGTTTTTT.

A few counts support this clonotype. The chain joins TRBV27 to TRBJ1-5; 7 nucleotides line up with TRBD1. Germline loops: CDR1 MNHEY, CDR2 SMNVEV (reference sequence). V was clipped by 5 bases and J by 4 bases; unmatched bases: 5. The CDR3 loop spans 14 amino acids. CDR3 DNA sequence: TGTGCCAGCAGTGGTAGACAGGGAAATCAGCCCCAGCATTTT. Translated: CASSGRQGNQPQHF.

The genes are TRBV24-1 and TRBJ2-5; the D gene is possibly TRBD2 (6 bases). Trimming left V 3 bases short and J 1 base short, with 11 bases between. CDR1 is KGHDR, CDR2 SFDVKD, per germline. CDR3 size: 15 residues. This CDR3 is CATSDGRTFQETQYF. The DNA for the CDR3 is TGTGCCACCAGTGATGGGAGGACCTTCCAAGAGACCCAGTACTTC.

This chain uses TRBV6-5 with TRBJ2-3, with 14 nucleotides matching TRBD2. V lost 2 bases, J lost 4 bases, and 2 bases stayed unmatched. The CDR3 runs to 16 residues. Germline CDR1 and CDR2: MNHEY and SVGAGI. CDR3 bases: TGTGCCAGCAGTTACGGGACTAGCGGGAGTTCAGATACGCAGTATTTT. Its translation is CASSYGTSGSSDTQYF.

The chain recombines TRBV5-5 with TRBJ2-7; D possibly corresponds to TRBD1 (6 bases). Germline V gene lookup returns CDR1 SGHKS and CDR2 YYEKEE (reference sequence). CDR3 size: 14 residues. With 0 bases removed from V and 3 bases from J, the gap between germline ends came to 10 bases. CDR3 DNA sequence: TGTGCCAGCAGCTTGGGACAGGTCCGCTACGAGCAGTACGTC. Residues: CASSLGQVRYEQYV.